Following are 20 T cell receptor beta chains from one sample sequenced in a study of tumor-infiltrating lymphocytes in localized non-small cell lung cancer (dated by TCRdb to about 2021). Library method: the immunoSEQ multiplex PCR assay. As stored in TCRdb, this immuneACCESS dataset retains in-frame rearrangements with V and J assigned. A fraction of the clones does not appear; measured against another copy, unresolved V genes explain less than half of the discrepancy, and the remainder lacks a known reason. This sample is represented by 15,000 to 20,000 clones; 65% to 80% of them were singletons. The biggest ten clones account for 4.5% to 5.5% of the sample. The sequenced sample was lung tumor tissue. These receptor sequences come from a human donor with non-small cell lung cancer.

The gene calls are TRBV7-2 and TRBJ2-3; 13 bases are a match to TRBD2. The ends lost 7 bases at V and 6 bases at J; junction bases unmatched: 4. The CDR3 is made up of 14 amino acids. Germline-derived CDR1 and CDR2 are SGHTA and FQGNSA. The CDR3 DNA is TGTGCCAGCAAACTAGCGGGGGGGCGCGATACGCAGTATTTT. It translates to CASKLAGGRDTQYF.

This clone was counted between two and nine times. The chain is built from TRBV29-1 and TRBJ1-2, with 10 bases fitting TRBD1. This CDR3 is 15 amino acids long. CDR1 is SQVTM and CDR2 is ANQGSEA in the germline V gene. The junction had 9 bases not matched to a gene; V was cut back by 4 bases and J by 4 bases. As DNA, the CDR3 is TGCAGCGTTGGTACATCGGGACAGGGGTCCTATGGCTACACCTTC. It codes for CSVGTSGQGSYGYTF. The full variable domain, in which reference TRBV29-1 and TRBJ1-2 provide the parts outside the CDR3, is SAVISQKPSRDICQRGTSLTIQCQVDSQVTMMFWYRQQPGQSLTLIATANQGSEATYESGFVIDKFPISRPNLTFSTLTVSNMSPEDSSIYLCSVGTSGQGSYGYTFGSGTRLTVV.

The CDR3 DNA sequence: TGTGCCAGCAGCTTAGGAGGCTCTGGAAACACCATATATTTT. It specifies CASSLGGSGNTIYF. The rearrangement joins TRBV7-6 to TRBJ1-3; D is undetermined. V lost 1 base, J lost 0 bases, and 4 bases lay in between. Germline assignment: CDR1 SGHVS and CDR2 FNYEAQ. The CDR3 length is 14 residues. The full variable domain, in which reference TRBV7-6 and TRBJ1-3 provide the parts outside the CDR3, is GAGVSQSPRYKVTKRGQDVALRCDPISGHVSLYWYRQALGQGPEFLTYFNYEAQQDKSGLPNDRFSAERPEGSISTLTIQRTEQRDSAMYRCASSLGGSGNTIYFGEGSWLTVV.

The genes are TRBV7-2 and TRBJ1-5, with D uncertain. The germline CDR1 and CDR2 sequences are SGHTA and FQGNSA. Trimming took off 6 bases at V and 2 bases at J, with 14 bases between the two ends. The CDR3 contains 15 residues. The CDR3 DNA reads TGTGCCAGCAGACAGAGTTGGGTCGGCAATCAGCCCCAGCATTTT. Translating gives CASRQSWVGNQPQHF.

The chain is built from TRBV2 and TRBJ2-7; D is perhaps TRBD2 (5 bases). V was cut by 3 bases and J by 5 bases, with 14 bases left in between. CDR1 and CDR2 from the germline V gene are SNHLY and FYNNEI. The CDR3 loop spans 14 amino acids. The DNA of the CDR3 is TGTGCCAGCAGTGATTGGCTAGCTCCTCACGAGCAGTACTTC. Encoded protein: CASSDWLAPHEQYF.

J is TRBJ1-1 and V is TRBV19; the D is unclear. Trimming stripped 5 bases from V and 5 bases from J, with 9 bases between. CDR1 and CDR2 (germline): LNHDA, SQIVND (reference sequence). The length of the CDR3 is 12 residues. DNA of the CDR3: TGTGCCAGTAGTCCGAGGAGTACTGAAGCTTTCTTT. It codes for CASSPRSTEAFF.

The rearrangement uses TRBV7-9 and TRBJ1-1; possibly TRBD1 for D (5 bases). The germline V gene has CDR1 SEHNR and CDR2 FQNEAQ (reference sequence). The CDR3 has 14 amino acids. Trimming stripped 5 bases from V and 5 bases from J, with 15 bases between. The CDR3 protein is CASSVPGEGTEAFF. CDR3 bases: TGTGCCAGCAGCGTTCCAGGTGAGGGGACTGAAGCTTTCTTT.

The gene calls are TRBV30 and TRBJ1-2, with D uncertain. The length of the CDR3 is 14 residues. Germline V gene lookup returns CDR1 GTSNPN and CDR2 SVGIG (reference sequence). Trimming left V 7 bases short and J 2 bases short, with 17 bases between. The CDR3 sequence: CASQGERVNYGYTF. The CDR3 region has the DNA TGTGCCTCCCAAGGAGAACGGGTAAACTATGGCTACACCTTC.

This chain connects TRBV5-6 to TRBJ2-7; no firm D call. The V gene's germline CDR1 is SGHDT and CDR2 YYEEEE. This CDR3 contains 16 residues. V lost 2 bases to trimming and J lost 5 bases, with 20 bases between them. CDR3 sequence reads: CASSFDRPTPHHEQYF. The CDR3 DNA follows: TGTGCCAGCAGCTTCGATAGACCGACCCCCCATCACGAGCAGTACTTC.

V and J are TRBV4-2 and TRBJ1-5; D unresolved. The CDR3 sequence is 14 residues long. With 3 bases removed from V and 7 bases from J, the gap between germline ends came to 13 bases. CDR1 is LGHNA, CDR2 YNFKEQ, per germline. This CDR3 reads CASSQRAPGQPQHF. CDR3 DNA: TGTGCCAGCAGCCAGAGGGCTCCGGGACAGCCCCAGCATTTT.

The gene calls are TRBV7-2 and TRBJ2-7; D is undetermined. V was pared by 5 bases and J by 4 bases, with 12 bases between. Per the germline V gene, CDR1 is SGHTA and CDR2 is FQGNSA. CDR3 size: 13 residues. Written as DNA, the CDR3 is TGTGCCAGCAGCCTTAACATATATTACGAGCAGTACTTC. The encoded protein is CASSLNIYYEQYF.

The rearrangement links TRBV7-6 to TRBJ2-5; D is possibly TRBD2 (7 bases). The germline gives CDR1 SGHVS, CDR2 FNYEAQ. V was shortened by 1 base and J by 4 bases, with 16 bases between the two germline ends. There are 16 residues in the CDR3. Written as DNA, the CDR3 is TGTGCCAGCAGCTTAGTGGGTGGACTAGGGGGAGAGACCCAGTACTTC. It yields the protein CASSLVGGLGGETQYF.

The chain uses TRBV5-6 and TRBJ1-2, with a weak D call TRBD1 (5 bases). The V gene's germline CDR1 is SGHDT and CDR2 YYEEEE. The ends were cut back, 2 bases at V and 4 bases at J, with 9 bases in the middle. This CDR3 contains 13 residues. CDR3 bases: TGTGCCAGCAGCTTTGCTGGGACCTATGGCTACACCTTC. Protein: CASSFAGTYGYTF.

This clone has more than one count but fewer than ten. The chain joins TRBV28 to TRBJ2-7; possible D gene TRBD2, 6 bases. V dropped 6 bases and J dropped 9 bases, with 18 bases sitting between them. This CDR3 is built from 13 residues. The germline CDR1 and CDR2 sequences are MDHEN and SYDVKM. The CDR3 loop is CASSLPGVNGQYF. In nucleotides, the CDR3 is TGTGCCAGCAGCCTACCGGGAGTCAACGGGCAGTACTTC.

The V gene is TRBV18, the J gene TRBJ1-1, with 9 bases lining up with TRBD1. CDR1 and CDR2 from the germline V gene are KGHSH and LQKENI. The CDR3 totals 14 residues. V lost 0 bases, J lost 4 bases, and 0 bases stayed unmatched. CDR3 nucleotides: TGTGCCAGCTCACCACCGACAGGGGGCACTGAAGCTTTCTTT. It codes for CASSPPTGGTEAFF.

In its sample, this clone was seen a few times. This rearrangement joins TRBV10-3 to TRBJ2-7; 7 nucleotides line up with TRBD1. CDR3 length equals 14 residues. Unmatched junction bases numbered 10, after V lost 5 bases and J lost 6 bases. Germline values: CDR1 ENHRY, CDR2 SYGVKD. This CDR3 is CAISNVSTGTEQYF. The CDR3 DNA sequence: TGTGCCATCAGTAACGTTTCGACAGGGACCGAGCAGTACTTC.

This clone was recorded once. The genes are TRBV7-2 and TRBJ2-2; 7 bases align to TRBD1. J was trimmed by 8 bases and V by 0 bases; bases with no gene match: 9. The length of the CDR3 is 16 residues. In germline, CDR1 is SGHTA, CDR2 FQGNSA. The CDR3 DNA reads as TGTGCCAGCAGCTTAGCGAGGACAGGTCCTAAGGGGGAGCTGTTTTTT. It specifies CASSLARTGPKGELFF.

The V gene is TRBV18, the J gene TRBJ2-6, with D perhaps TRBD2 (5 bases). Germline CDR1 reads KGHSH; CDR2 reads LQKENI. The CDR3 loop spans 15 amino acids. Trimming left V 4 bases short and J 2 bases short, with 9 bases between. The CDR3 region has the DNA TGTGCCAGCTCACGAACTAGTACTGGGGCCAACGTCCTGACTTTC. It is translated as CASSRTSTGANVLTF.

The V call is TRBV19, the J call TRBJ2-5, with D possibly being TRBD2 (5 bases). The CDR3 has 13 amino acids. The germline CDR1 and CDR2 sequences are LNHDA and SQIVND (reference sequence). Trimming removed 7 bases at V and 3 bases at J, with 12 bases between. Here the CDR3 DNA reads TGTGCCAGTACCGCTACGAGGGAAGAGACCCAGTACTTC. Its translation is CASTATREETQYF.

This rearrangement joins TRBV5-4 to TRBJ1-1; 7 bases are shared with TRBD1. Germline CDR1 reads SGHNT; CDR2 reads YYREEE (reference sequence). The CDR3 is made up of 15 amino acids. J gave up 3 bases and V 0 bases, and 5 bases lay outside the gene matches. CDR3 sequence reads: CASSLGQGGYTEAFF. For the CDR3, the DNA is TGTGCCAGCAGCTTGGGGCAGGGGGGGTACACTGAAGCTTTCTTT.